The 16 T cell receptor beta chains reported below all come from one sample, sequenced in a study of blood T cell repertoires in COVID-19 (dated by TCRdb to 2018 to 2021). Receptor amplification or capture employed the immunoSEQ multiplex PCR assay. This immuneACCESS table, as held by TCRdb, lists in-frame sequences with V and J called but not all clones. Of the missing ones, under half trace to an unresolved V gene in checked studies; the others have no known cause. This sample lists about 280,000 clones; about 90% were detected once. The ten largest make up 2.1% of the sample. Sequencing was carried out using peripheral blood. These receptors all come from a woman in her 30s who had recovered from COVID-19.

The chain is built from TRBV28 and TRBJ1-3, with 8 bases fitting TRBD1. Germline V lookup: CDR1 MDHEN, CDR2 SYDVKM. V dropped 7 bases and J dropped 0; count of bases not matched to a gene: 8. This CDR3 comprises 16 residues. CDR3 loop: CASITHRGSSGNTIYF. CDR3 DNA: TGTGCCAGCATCACCCACAGGGGGTCCTCTGGAAACACCATATATTTT. The full variable domain, in which reference TRBV28 and TRBJ1-3 provide the parts outside the CDR3, is DVKVTQSSRYLVKRTGEKVFLECVQDMDHENMFWYRQDPGLGLRLIYFSYDVKMKEKGDIPEGYSVSREKKERFSLILESASTNQTSMYLCASITHRGSSGNTIYFGEGSWLTVV.

The chain recombines TRBV28 with TRBJ2-7; 12 bases align to TRBD2. V was clipped by 5 bases and J by 5 bases; unmatched bases: 16. Looked up from germline, CDR1 is MDHEN and CDR2 is SYDVKM. This CDR3 has 18 amino acids. The DNA for the CDR3 is TGTGCCAGCAGTCCGGGGGGCCCCGGACTAGCGGGATTCGACGAGCAGTACTTC. Translation gives CASSPGGPGLAGFDEQYF.

V is TRBV7-6 and J is TRBJ2-3; D might be TRBD1 (5 bases). Germline CDR1 reads SGHVS; CDR2 reads FNYEAQ. Trimming cost V 2 bases and J 5 bases, with 23 bases left between them. The length of the CDR3 is 18 residues. The CDR3, as DNA: TGTGCCAGCAGCTTAAGCCCCTACATAGCCTTAAGGGGAGATACGCAGTATTTT. Translating gives CASSLSPYIALRGDTQYF. The whole variable domain, filled in from reference TRBV7-6 and TRBJ2-3, reads GAGVSQSPRYKVTKRGQDVALRCDPISGHVSLYWYRQALGQGPEFLTYFNYEAQQDKSGLPNDRFSAERPEGSISTLTIQRTEQRDSAMYRCASSLSPYIALRGDTQYFGPGTRLTVL.

The CDR3 nucleotides read TGTGCCAGCAGCTTAGATTCGGAGGCCGGGGAGCTGTTTTTT. Protein: CASSLDSEAGELFF. This chain uses TRBV11-2 with TRBJ2-2; D is possibly TRBD2 (5 bases). V lost 0 bases, J lost 6 bases, and 8 bases lay in between. The CDR3 contains 14 residues. Per the germline V gene, CDR1 is SGHAT and CDR2 is FQNNGV.

The chain is built from TRBV7-9 and TRBJ1-5; tentatively, D is TRBD1 (5 bases). The CDR3 loop spans 13 amino acids. Germline-derived CDR1 and CDR2 are SEHNR and FQNEAQ (reference sequence). V lost 4 bases to trimming and J lost 6 bases, with 10 bases between them. The CDR3 protein is CASSYAQGQPQHF. CDR3 DNA: TGTGCCAGCAGCTACGCGCAGGGTCAGCCCCAGCATTTT.

The rearrangement joins TRBV5-1 to TRBJ2-7; 8 bases are a match to TRBD1. CDR1 and CDR2 from the germline V gene are SGHRS and YFSETQ. Unmatched junction bases numbered 6, after V lost 4 bases and J lost 3 bases. The CDR3 spans 14 residues. The CDR3, as DNA: TGCGCCAGCAGCGGAGGGACAGGACTCTACGAGCAGTACTTC. This sequence encodes CASSGGTGLYEQYF.

The rearrangement uses TRBV5-8 and TRBJ2-7; TRBD1 is a possible D gene (5 bases). Germline CDR1 reads SGHTS; CDR2 reads YDEGEE. V was cut by 0 bases and J by 5 bases, with 6 bases left in between. CDR3 length equals 12 residues. Here the CDR3 reads CASSLARDEQYF. In DNA form, the CDR3 reads TGTGCCAGCAGCTTGGCCAGGGACGAGCAGTACTTC.

In this sample, this clone turned up once. V gene TRBV5-1 combines with J gene TRBJ1-3, with 8 positions matching TRBD1. J was trimmed by 2 bases and V by 0 bases; bases with no gene match: 4. This CDR3 comprises 16 residues. Per germline, CDR1 SGHRS and CDR2 YFSETQ. The CDR3 spells CASSLGPTGAGNTIYF. CDR3 coding DNA: TGCGCCAGCAGCTTGGGACCGACAGGGGCTGGAAACACCATATATTTT.

This clone was detected once. The chain links TRBV5-4 to TRBJ2-5; 12 bases agree with TRBD2. This CDR3 comprises 17 residues. In germline, CDR1 is SGHNT, CDR2 YYREEE (reference sequence). V trimming: 4 bases; J trimming: 5 bases; junction bases outside the gene matches: 12. The CDR3 is CASSLTSGRKDMETQYF. DNA for the CDR3: TGTGCCAGCAGCCTCACTAGCGGGAGGAAAGATATGGAGACCCAGTACTTC.

This clone came up a few times. The chain recombines TRBV28 with TRBJ1-2; 8 bases line up with TRBD1. This CDR3 comprises 14 residues. The ends lost 3 bases at V and 4 bases at J; junction bases unmatched: 4. CDR1 is MDHEN and CDR2 is SYDVKM in the germline V gene. CDR3 in DNA: TGTGCCAGCAGTTTCGGGACAGGAGTCTATGGCTACACCTTC. Its protein is CASSFGTGVYGYTF.

CDR3 in amino acids: CASSELGGQGGEQYF. As DNA, the CDR3 is TGTGCCAGCAGTGAATTGGGAGGGCAGGGCGGCGAGCAGTACTTC. This chain joins TRBV25-1 and TRBJ2-7; TRBD2 matches 7 bases. Germline loops: CDR1 MGHDK, CDR2 SYGVNS. There are 15 residues in the CDR3. V lost 1 base, J lost 6 bases, and 9 bases stayed unmatched.

The V gene is TRBV18, the J gene TRBJ2-7, with a weak D call TRBD1 (6 bases). The V gene lost 0 bases and the J gene lost 7 bases, with 16 bases spanning the gap. CDR1 KGHSH and CDR2 LQKENI come from the germline V gene. The CDR3 extends over 15 amino acids. The CDR3 coding sequence is TGTGCCAGCTCACCACCGGTGGGGGCGACGGGTGAGCAGTACTTC. Its protein product is CASSPPVGATGEQYF.

The chain has TRBV6-2 or TRBV6-3 and TRBJ2-5, with TRBD2 matching over 10 bases. CDR3 length equals 17 residues. Per the germline V gene, CDR1 is MNHEY and CDR2 is SVGEGT. Trimming at V came to 0 bases and at J to 3 bases, leaving 7 bases not matched to a gene. In DNA form, the CDR3 reads TGTGCCAGCAGTTACTCGTTCGAGCGGGAGGGAGAAGAGACCCAGTACTTC. Protein sequence: CASSYSFEREGEETQYF.

J is TRBJ2-3 and V is TRBV14; D might be TRBD2 (6 bases). The V gene's germline CDR1 is SGHDN and CDR2 FVKESK. V was trimmed by 2 bases and J by 2 bases, leaving 23 bases between them. The length of the CDR3 is 19 residues. The CDR3 coding sequence is TGTGCCAGCAGCCAATTCCGAGCAGACCCCGGACTATTCACAGATACGCAGTATTTT. Translating it yields CASSQFRADPGLFTDTQYF. Supplemented by reference TRBV14 and TRBJ2-3, the full variable domain reads EAGVTQFPSHSVIEKGQTVTLRCDPISGHDNLYWYRRVMGKEIKFLLHFVKESKQDESGMPNNRFLAERTGGTYSTLKVQPAELEDSGVYFCASSQFRADPGLFTDTQYFGPGTRLTVL.

The J gene is TRBJ1-5, the V gene TRBV24-1; D gene uncertain. Trimming removed 6 bases from V and 5 bases from J, with 16 bases in between. The CDR3 length is 15 residues. CDR1 is KGHDR and CDR2 is SFDVKD in the germline V gene. CDR3 loop: CATSQLGATHQPQHF. The CDR3 coding sequence is TGTGCCACCAGTCAACTGGGCGCGACGCATCAGCCCCAGCATTTT.

To note about this clone: This specimen includes other DNA sequences encoding the same CDR3. The gene calls are TRBV7-2 and TRBJ2-5; 8 nucleotides agree with TRBD2. The V and J ends lost 3 bases and 4 bases, in that order; junction bases with no gene match: 1. The CDR3 contains 13 residues. Per germline, CDR1 SGHTA and CDR2 FQGNSA. The CDR3 DNA is TGTGCCAGCAGCTTCGGGGGGGGAGAGACCCAGTACTTC. Translating gives CASSFGGGETQYF.